These 3 T cell receptor beta chains originate from one sample sequenced in a study of breast tumors, draining lymph nodes, adjacent tissues. One entry per CDR3 protein, called by TCRdb with MiXCR from the multiplex PCR reads. In the table there are about 270,000 distinct CDR3 sequences, about 30% of which are singletons. Breast cancer patients provided tissue from their axillary draining lymph nodes. Sequenced material: axillary lymph node tissue. The receptors shown here come from a female donor with breast cancer. Some clones in this sample may be carry-over from other donors' samples.

There are many counts of this clonotype. The chain joins TRBV7-3 to TRBJ2-5; 10 positions agree with TRBD2. Germline CDR1 SGHTA, CDR2 FQGTGA. J was trimmed by 2 bases and V by 3 bases; bases with no gene match: 3. There are 15 residues in the CDR3. CDR3: CASSFLAGEQETQYF. The CDR3 DNA is TGTGCCAGCAGCTTCCTAGCGGGAGAACAAGAGACCCAGTACTTC.

This clonotype was counted ten times or more. The chain carries TRBV12-3 or TRBV12-4 and TRBJ2-5; 8 bases map to TRBD2. The V and J ends lost 7 bases and 0 bases, in that order; junction bases with no gene match: 7. The CDR3 is 15 amino acids. The CDR3 spells CASTPGRGNQETQYF. The CDR3 nucleotides are TGTGCCAGCACTCCCGGGAGGGGCAACCAAGAGACCCAGTACTTC.

Many counts were recorded for this clonotype. The chain is built from TRBV4-1 and TRBJ1-6; 10 bases match TRBD1. Germline-derived CDR1 and CDR2 are MGHRA and YSYEKL. V was pared by 0 bases and J by 8 bases, with 13 bases of the junction left unmatched. The CDR3 totals 19 residues. CDR3 in amino acids: CASSQDWTAGTGDYSPLHF. The CDR3 DNA sequence: TGCGCCAGCAGCCAAGATTGGACCGCCGGGACAGGGGATTATTCACCCCTCCACTTT.